This TCR beta chain appears in the sequencing data of a study of siplizumab effects on memory and regulatory T cells. On this clone: The target antigen is unknown.

Notes on the study in general: The authors could not assign a naive or memory phenotype to roughly 80-96% of proliferating CD4+ or CD8+ clones.

Assay: immunoSEQ multiplex PCR; the TCRdb copy retains only in-frame clones and omits some. The top ten clones hold 1.1% of a sample with roughly 100,000 clones, 80% to 95% of them seen once. The CDR3 length is 15 residues. Unmatched junction bases numbered 9, after V lost 3 bases and J lost 4 bases. CDR1 SGHNT and CDR2 YYREEE come from the germline V gene (reference sequence). V usage is TRBV5-4 and J usage is TRBJ2-7; 8 bases fit TRBD1. The TCR originated in a human donor in good health. Sequenced material: CD4+ T cells sorted from blood. This chain's CDR3 is CASSSKTGEGYEQYF. DNA for the CDR3: TGTGCCAGCAGCTCAAAGACAGGGGAAGGTTACGAGCAGTACTTC.